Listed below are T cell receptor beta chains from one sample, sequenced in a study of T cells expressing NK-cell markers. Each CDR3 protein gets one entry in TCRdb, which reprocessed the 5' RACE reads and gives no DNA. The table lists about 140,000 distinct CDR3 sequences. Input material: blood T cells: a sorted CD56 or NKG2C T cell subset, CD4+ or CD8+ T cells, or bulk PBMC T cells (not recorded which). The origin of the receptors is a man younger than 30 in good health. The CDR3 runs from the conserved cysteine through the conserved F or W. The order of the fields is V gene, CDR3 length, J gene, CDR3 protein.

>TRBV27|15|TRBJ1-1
CASSLDPSPNTEAFF
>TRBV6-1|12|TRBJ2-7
CASSATGAEQYF
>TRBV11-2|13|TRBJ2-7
CASSFGQAYEQYF
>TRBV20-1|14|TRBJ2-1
CSARVLTGVDEQFF
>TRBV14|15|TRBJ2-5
CASSPLRGSQETQYF
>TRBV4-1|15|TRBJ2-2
CASSQDQGVSGELFF
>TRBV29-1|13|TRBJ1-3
CSVIRKGGNTIYF
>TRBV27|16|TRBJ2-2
CASSYPSGLNTGELFF
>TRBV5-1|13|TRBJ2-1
CASSSDGYNEQFF
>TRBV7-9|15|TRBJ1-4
CASSSHRELNEKLFF
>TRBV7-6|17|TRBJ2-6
CASSPLTGPSGANVLTF
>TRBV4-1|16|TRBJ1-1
CASSQAGGDRDLEAFF
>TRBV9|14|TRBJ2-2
CASRGTGIVGELFF
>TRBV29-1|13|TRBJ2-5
CSVYRGLQETQYF
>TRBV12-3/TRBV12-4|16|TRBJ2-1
CASSPPTGGPNNEQFF
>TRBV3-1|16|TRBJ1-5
CASNPSDRAGSGPQHF
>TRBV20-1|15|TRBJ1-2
CSARDLGRGTYGYTF
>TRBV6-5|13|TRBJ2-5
CASSYSGFQTQYF
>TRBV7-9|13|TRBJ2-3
CASVELGTDTQYF
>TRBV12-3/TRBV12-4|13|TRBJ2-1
CASSDFSYNEQFF
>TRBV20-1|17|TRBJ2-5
CSAGDIPNKQYQETQYF
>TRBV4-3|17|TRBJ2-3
CASSQDIGGVSTDTQYF
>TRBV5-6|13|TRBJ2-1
CASSRDGYNEQFF
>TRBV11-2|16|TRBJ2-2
CASNRGKGSWPGELFF
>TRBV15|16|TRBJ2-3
CATSRDRTGGAYTQYF
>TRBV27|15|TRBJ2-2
CASRRRAGNTGELFF
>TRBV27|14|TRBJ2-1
CASSRLAGIYEQFF
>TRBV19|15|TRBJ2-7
CASSFSISGSYEQYF
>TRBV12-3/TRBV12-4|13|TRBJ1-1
CASFADPSTEAFF
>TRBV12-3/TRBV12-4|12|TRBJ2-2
CASSPDPGELFF
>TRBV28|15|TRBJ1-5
CASSFTGTLNQPQHF
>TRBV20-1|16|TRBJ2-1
CSARDQAASAYNEQFF
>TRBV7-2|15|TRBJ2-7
CASSQTPGHPYEQYF